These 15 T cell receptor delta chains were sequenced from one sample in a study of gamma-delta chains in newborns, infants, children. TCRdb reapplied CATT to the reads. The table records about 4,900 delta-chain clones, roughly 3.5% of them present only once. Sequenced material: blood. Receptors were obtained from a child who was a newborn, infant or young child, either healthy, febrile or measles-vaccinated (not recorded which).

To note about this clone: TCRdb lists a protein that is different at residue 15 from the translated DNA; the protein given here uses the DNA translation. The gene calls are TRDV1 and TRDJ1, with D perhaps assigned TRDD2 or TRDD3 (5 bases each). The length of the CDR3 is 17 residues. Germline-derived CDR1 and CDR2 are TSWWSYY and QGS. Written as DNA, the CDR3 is TGTGCTCTTGGGGAACTCCCCTTTCCTCCCTGGGCCGATAAACCCATCTTT. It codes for CALGELPFPPWADKPIF.

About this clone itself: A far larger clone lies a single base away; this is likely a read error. CDR3 coding DNA: TGTGCCCGTGACACCGCTGGGGGATACTCCTGGGACACCCGACAGATGTTTTTC. Its protein product is CARDTAGGYSWDTRQMFF. The chain links TRDV2 to TRDJ3, with 10 positions matching TRDD3. Germline CDR1 GEAIGNYY, CDR2 EKD. The CDR3 has 18 residues.

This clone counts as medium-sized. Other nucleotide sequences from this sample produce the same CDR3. The CDR3 bases are TGTGCCTGTGACGTTACTGGGGGACCTAGCTCCTGGGACACCCGACAGATGTTTTTC. It yields the protein CACDVTGGPSSWDTRQMFF. V is TRDV2 and J is TRDJ3, with 9 bases lining up with TRDD3. V dropped 3 bases and J dropped 0; count of bases not matched to a gene: 8. Germline V lookup: CDR1 GEAIGNYY, CDR2 EKD. CDR3 length equals 19 residues.

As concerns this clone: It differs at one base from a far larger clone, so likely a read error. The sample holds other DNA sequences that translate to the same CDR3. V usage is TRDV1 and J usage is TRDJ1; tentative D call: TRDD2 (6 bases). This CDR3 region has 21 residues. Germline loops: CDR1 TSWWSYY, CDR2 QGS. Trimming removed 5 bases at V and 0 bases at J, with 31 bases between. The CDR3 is CALGKDPFPFLGLGYTDKLIF. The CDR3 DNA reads TGTGCTCTTGGGAAGGATCCCTTCCCCTTTTTGGGGTTGGGGTACACCGATAAACTCATCTTT.

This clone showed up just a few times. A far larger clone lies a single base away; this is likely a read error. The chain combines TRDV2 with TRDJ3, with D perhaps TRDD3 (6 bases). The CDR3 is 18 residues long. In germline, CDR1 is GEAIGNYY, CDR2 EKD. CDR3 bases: TGTGCCTGTGACACCGGGGGACCGAGCTCCCGGGACACCCGACAGATGTTTTTC. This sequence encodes CACDTGGPSSRDTRQMFF.

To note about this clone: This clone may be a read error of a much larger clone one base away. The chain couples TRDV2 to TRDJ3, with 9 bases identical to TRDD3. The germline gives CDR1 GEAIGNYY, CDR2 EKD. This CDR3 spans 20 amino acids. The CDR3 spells CACDLTGGRNGSWDARQMFF. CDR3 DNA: TGTGCCTGTGACCTCACTGGGGGAAGAAATGGCTCCTGGGACGCCCGACAGATGTTTTTC.

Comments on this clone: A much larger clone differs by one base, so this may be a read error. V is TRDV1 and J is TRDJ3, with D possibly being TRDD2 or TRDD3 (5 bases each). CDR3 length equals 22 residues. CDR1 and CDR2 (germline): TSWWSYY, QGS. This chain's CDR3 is CALWEHDFPGALSSWDTRQMFF. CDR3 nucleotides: TGTGCTCTTTGGGAACATGACTTCCCGGGGGCCTTAAGCTCCTGGGACACCCGACAGATGTTTTTC.

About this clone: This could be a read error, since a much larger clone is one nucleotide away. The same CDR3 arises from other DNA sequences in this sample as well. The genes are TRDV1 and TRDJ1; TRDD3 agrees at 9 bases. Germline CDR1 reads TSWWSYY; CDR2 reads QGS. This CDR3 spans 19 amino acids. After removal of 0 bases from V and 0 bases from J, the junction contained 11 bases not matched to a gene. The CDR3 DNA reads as TGTGCTCTTGGGGAACTTCCGTCGCTGGGGGATTCGTACACCGATAAACTCATCTTT. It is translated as CALGELPSLGDSYTDKLIF.

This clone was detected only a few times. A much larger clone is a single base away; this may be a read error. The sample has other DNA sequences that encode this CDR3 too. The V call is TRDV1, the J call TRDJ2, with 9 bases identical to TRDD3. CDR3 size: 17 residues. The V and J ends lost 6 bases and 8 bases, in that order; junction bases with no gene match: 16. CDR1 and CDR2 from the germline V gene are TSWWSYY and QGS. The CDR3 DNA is TGTGCTCTTGGTGCTTCAACGACTTGGGGGATAACGGCACAACTCTTCTTT. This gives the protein CALGASTTWGITAQLFF.

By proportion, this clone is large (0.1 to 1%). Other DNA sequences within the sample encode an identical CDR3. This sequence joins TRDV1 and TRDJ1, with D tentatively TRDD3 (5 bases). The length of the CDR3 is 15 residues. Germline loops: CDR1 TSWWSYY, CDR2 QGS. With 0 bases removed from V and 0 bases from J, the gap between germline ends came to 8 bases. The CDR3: CALGELPGDTDKLIF. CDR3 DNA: TGTGCTCTTGGGGAACTGCCGGGGGACACCGATAAACTCATCTTT.

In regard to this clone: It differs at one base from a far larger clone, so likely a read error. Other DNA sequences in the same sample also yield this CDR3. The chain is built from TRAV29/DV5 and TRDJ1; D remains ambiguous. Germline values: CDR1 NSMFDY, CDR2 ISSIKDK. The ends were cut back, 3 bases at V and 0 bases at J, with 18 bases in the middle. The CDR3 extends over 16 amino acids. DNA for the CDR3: TGTGCAGCAACGTATAGAGAGGGTGACTACACCGATAAACTCATCTTT. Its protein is CAATYREGDYTDKLIF.

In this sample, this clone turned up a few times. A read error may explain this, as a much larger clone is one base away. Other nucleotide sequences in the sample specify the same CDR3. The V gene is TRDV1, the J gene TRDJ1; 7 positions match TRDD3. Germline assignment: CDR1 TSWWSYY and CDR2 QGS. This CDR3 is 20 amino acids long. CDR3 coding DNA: TGTGCTCTTGGGGATATGAGCCTTTCTTCACCTGGGGGTAGGTCCGATAAACTCATCTTC. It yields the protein CALGDMSLSSPGGRSDKLIF.

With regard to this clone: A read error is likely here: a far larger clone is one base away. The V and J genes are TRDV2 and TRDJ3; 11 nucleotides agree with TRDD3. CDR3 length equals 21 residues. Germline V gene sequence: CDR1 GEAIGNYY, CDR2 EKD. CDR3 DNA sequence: TGTGCCTGTGACACCGGTGGGGGATACGCGGGAAGCTCCTGGGGCACCCGACAGATGTTTTTC. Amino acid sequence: CACDTGGGYAGSSWGTRQMFF.

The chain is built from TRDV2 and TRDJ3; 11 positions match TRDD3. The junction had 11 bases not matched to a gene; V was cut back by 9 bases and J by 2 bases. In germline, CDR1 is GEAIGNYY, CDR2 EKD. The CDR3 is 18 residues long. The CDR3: CASDTVLGDTWDTRQMFF. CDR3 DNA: TGTGCCAGCGACACTGTACTGGGGGATACCTGGGACACCCGACAGATGTTTTTC.

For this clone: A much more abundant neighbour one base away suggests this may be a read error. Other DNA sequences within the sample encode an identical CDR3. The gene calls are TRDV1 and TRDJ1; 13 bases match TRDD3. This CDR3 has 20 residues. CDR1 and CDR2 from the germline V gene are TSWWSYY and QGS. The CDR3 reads CALGDHPTGGYDPYTDKLIF. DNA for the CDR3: TGTGCTCTTGGGGATCACCCAACTGGGGGATACGACCCGTACACCGACAAACTCATCTTT.